This TCR beta chain was found in a study of cytomegalovirus exposure and HLA in healthy donors. Regarding the study as a whole: Researchers reportedly found TCR beta sequences accurately predicted most subjects' HLA-A and HLA-B alleles. The authors excluded some V segments, including TRBV6-2 and TRBV6-3, as indistinguishable.

Details on this clone: Its antigen is unidentified.

Losses at the gene ends were 3 bases for V and 4 bases for J; bases not matched to a gene: 10. CDR3 size: 15 residues. Per the germline V gene, CDR1 is SGDLS and CDR2 is YYNGEE. Use of 60 Vbeta and 13 Jbeta primers characterized the PCR. Generated by immunoSEQ multiplex PCR, the TCRdb table keeps only in-frame clones and is missing some. The sample holds over 150,000 clones; 75% to 85% are singletons and the top ten take around 0.91%. The clonotype comes from a girl between 2 and 10 years old in good health and CMV-seropositive. The chain couples TRBV9 to TRBJ2-7, with 7 bases fitting TRBD2. The sequenced sample consisted of PBMCs. The CDR3 nucleotides are TGTGCCAGCAGCGCCCCTACGGGACTACGTTACGAGCAGTACTTC. It codes for CASSAPTGLRYEQYF.